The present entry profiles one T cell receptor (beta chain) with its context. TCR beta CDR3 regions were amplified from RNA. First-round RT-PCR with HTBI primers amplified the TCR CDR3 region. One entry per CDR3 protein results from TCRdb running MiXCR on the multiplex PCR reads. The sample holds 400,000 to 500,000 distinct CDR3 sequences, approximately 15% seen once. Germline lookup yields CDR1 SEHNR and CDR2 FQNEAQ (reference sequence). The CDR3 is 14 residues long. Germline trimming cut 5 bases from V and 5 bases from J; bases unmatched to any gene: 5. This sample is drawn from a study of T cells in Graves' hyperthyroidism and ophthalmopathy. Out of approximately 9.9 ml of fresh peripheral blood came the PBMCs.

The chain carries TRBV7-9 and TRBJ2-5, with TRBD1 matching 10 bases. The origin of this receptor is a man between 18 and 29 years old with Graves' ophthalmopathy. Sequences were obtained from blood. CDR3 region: CASSEGQGGETQYF. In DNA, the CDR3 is TGTGCCAGCAGCGAAGGACAGGGGGGGGAGACCCAGTACTTC.